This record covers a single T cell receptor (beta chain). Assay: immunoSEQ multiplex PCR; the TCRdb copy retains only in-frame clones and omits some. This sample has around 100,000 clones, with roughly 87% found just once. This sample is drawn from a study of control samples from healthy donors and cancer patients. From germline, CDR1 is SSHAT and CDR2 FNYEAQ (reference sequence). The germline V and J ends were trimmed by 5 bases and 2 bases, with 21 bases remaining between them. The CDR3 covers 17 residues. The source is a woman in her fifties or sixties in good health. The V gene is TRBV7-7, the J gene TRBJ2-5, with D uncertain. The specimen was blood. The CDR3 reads CASSPALFAENQETQYF. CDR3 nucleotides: TGTGCCAGCAGCCCCGCTCTTTTTGCGGAAAATCAAGAGACCCAGTACTTC. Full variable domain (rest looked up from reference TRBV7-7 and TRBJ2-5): GAGVSQSPRYKVTKRGQDVTLRCDPISSHATLYWYQQALGQGPEFLTYFNYEAQPDKSGLPSDRFSAERPEGSISTLTIQRTEQRDSAMYRCASSPALFAENQETQYFGPGTRLLVL.